A selection of T cell receptor beta chains follows, all from one sample in a study of CD4 T cells in relation to SARS-CoV-2 and coronaviruses. The assay was immunoSEQ multiplex PCR, and TCRdb's table has in-frame clones only and misses some. Among more than 20,000 clones listed, 55% to 80% were seen once. Their antigens remain unidentified. Input material: CD4+ T cells from PBMCs, cultured in vitro. These receptors were collected from a human donor in good health. CDR3s include the opening cysteine and the closing phenylalanine or tryptophan. A D gene is named only where the DNA matches it firmly. Some rows mark clone size as missing; the rest say once, few, many or name a class of expanded clone.

D gene,J gene,V gene,clone size,CDR3 protein,CDR3 DNA
TRBD1,TRBJ1-1,TRBV4-2,NA,CASSQILGQGATEAFF,TGTGCCAGCAGCCAAATCCTTGGACAGGGGGCAACTGAAGCTTTCTTT
TRBD1,TRBJ2-7,TRBV19,NA,CASSPSVDRVHEQYF,TGTGCCAGTAGTCCCTCCGTGGACAGGGTTCACGAGCAGTACTTC
NA,TRBJ2-5,TRBV19,NA,CASSIDGRDGETQYF,TGTGCCAGTAGTATAGACGGTCGGGACGGGGAGACCCAGTACTTC
TRBD1,TRBJ1-6,TRBV9,NA,CASSFTGGGPNSPLHF,TGTGCCAGCAGCTTTACAGGGGGTGGGCCAAATTCACCCCTCCACTTT
NA,TRBJ1-5,TRBV7-8,NA,CASSLGRGGNQPQHF,TGTGCCAGCAGCTTAGGGAGGGGGGGCAATCAGCCCCAGCATTTT
NA,TRBJ1-1,TRBV3-1/TRBV3-2,NA,CASSQAGLGAFF,TGTGCCAGCAGCCAAGCGGGACTTGGAGCTTTCTTT
TRBD2,TRBJ2-1,TRBV4-2,NA,CASSQDGTSTEQFF,TGTGCCAGCAGCCAAGATGGGACTAGCACCGAGCAGTTCTTC
NA,TRBJ1-1,TRBV3-1/TRBV3-2,NA,CAAGLENTEAFF,TGTGCCGCGGGGCTGGAGAACACTGAAGCTTTCTTT
TRBD1,TRBJ1-5,TRBV7-9,NA,CASSSALGTGVNQPQHF,TGTGCCAGCAGCTCGGCCCTTGGGACAGGGGTAAATCAGCCCCAGCATTTT
TRBD1,TRBJ2-2,TRBV6-4,NA,CASSEETGGSGELFF,TGTGCCAGCAGTGAGGAGACAGGGGGCTCCGGGGAGCTGTTTTTT
NA,TRBJ2-3,TRBV25-1,NA,CASSEPSISASFPDTQYF,TGTGCCAGCAGTGAACCGTCCATATCGGCTAGCTTTCCAGATACGCAGTATTTT
TRBD2,TRBJ2-7,TRBV7-2,NA,CASSNRDYGYEQYF,TGTGCCAGCAGCAACCGGGACTATGGGTACGAGCAGTACTTC
NA,TRBJ1-3,TRBV19,NA,CASTTGFSSGNTIYF,TGTGCCAGTACCACAGGATTCAGCTCTGGAAACACCATATATTTT
TRBD2,TRBJ2-3,TRBV7-2,NA,CASSLRGGSTDTQYF,TGTGCCAGCAGCTTACGCGGGGGGAGCACAGATACGCAGTATTTT
NA,TRBJ1-5,TRBV6-5,NA,CASGASNQPQHF,TGTGCCAGCGGGGCTAGCAATCAGCCCCAGCATTTT
TRBD2,TRBJ2-7,TRBV7-7,NA,CASSLGPASGNYEQYF,TGTGCTAGCAGCTTAGGCCCCGCTAGCGGCAACTACGAGCAGTACTTC
NA,TRBJ1-5,TRBV30,few,CAWSRGDNQPQHF,TGTGCCTGGAGTCGAGGAGACAATCAGCCCCAGCATTTT
TRBD2,TRBJ2-7,TRBV7-6,NA,CASSPGTSGGSLGYEQYF,TGTGCCAGCAGCCCAGGGACTAGCGGGGGTAGCCTAGGCTACGAGCAGTACTTC
NA,TRBJ2-1,TRBV12-3/TRBV12-4,few,CASSPLHGVQFF,TGTGCCAGCAGTCCGTTACACGGGGTGCAGTTCTTC
NA,TRBJ1-6,TRBV12-3/TRBV12-4,NA,CASSAQGNSPLHF,TGTGCCAGCAGCGCACAGGGAAATTCACCCCTCCACTTT
TRBD2,TRBJ2-5,TRBV5-1,NA,CASSPGRGAGQTQYF,TGCGCCAGCAGCCCCGGGCGGGGGGCGGGTCAGACCCAGTACTTC
NA,TRBJ2-3,TRBV24-1,NA,CATSAAGDGTDTQYF,TGTGCCACCAGTGCCGCCGGAGACGGAACAGATACGCAGTATTTT
NA,TRBJ1-2,TRBV4-3,NA,CASSRDISRGYTF,TGCGCCAGCAGCCGAGACATATCTAGAGGCTACACCTTC
NA,TRBJ1-1,TRBV18,NA,CASSPARGREAFF,TGTGCCAGCTCACCAGCCAGGGGTCGTGAAGCTTTCTTT
NA,TRBJ2-2,TRBV5-8,NA,CASRSGVTMGTGELFF,TGTGCCAGCAGGAGTGGGGTTACGATGGGGACCGGGGAGCTGTTTTTT
TRBD2,TRBJ2-7,TRBV5-1,NA,CASSPTSGGYEQYF,TGCGCCAGCAGCCCCACTAGCGGGGGTTACGAGCAGTACTTC
NA,TRBJ2-3,TRBV11-3,NA,CASSDRGSGTDTQYF,TGTGCCAGCAGCGACCGGGGCAGCGGCACAGATACGCAGTATTTT
TRBD2,TRBJ2-5,TRBV19,NA,CASKASSGQETQYF,TGTGCCAGTAAGGCGTCTAGCGGACAAGAGACCCAGTACTTC
NA,TRBJ1-2,TRBV20-1,NA,CSAPDYGYTF,TGCAGTGCCCCGGACTATGGCTACACCTTC
NA,TRBJ1-1,TRBV9,NA,CASSPRADTEAFF,TGTGCCAGCAGCCCCAGGGCGGACACTGAAGCTTTCTTT
TRBD1,TRBJ1-2,TRBV5-1,NA,CASSLEGALNYGYTF,TGCGCCAGCAGCTTGGAGGGGGCTCTGAACTATGGCTACACCTTC
NA,TRBJ2-1,TRBV18,NA,CASSPATYNEQFF,TGTGCCAGCTCACCAGCTACCTACAATGAGCAGTTCTTC
NA,TRBJ2-3,TRBV30,NA,CAWSTSTDTQYF,TGTGCCTGGAGTACCTCCACAGATACGCAGTATTTT
NA,TRBJ2-1,TRBV19,once,CASSIKGARGAAYNEQFF,TGTGCCAGTAGTATAAAAGGGGCCCGGGGGGCCGCCTACAATGAGCAGTTCTTC
NA,TRBJ2-7,TRBV5-1,NA,CASSLGGSGFYEQYF,TGCGCCAGCAGCTTAGGGGGATCTGGGTTCTACGAGCAGTACTTC
TRBD2,TRBJ2-7,TRBV7-2,few,CASSWLAGYEQYF,TGTGCCAGCAGTTGGCTAGCGGGCTACGAGCAGTACTTC
TRBD1,TRBJ1-5,TRBV27,NA,CASSSTGVSNQPQHF,TGTGCCAGCAGCTCGACAGGGGTGAGCAATCAGCCCCAGCATTTT
NA,TRBJ1-1,TRBV18,NA,CASSLGGGTEAFF,TGTGCCAGCTCCCTGGGGGGTGGCACTGAAGCTTTCTTT
NA,TRBJ2-2,TRBV7-9,NA,CASSSEGRGGELFF,TGTGCCAGCAGCTCGGAGGGCCGGGGCGGGGAGCTGTTTTTT
TRBD2,TRBJ2-4,TRBV2,NA,CASRAGTSGASIQYF,TGTGCCAGCAGAGCCGGGACTAGCGGGGCAAGCATTCAGTACTTC
NA,TRBJ2-5,TRBV10-3,NA,CAIRPEWDQETQYF,TGTGCCATCAGACCAGAATGGGACCAAGAGACCCAGTACTTC
NA,TRBJ2-7,TRBV3-1/TRBV3-2,NA,CASSQGHQGIHEQYF,TGTGCCAGCAGCCAAGGGCACCAGGGCATCCACGAGCAGTACTTC